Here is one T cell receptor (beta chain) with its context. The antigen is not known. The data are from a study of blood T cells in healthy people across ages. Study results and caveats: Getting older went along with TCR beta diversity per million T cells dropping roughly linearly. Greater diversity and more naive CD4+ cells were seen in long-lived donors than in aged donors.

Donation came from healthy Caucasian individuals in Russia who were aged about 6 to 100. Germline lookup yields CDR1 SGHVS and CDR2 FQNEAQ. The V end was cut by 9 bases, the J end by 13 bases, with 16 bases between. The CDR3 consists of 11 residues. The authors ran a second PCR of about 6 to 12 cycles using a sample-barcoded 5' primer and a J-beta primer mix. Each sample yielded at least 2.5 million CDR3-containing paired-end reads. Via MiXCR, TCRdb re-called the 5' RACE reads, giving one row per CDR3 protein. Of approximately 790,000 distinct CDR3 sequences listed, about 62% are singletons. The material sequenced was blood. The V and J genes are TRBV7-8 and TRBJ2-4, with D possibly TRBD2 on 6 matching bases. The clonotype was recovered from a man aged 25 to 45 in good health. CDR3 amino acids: CASSPTEGQYF. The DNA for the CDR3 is TGTGCCAGTAGCCCGACGGAGGGGCAGTACTTC.